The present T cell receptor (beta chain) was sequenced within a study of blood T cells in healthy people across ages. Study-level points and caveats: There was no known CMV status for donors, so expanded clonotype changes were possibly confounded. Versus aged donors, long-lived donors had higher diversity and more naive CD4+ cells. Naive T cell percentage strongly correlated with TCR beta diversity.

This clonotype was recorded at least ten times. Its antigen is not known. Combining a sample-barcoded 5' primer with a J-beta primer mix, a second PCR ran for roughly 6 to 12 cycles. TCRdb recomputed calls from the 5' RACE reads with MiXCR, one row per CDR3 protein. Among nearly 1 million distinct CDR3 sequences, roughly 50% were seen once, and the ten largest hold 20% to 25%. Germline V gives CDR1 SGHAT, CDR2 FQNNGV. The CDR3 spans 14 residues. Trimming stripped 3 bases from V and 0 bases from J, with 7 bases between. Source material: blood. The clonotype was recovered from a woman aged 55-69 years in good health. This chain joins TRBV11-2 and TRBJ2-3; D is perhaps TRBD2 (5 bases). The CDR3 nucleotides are TGTGCCAGCAGCTTCGGACTTAGCACAGATACGCAGTATTTT. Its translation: CASSFGLSTDTQYF.